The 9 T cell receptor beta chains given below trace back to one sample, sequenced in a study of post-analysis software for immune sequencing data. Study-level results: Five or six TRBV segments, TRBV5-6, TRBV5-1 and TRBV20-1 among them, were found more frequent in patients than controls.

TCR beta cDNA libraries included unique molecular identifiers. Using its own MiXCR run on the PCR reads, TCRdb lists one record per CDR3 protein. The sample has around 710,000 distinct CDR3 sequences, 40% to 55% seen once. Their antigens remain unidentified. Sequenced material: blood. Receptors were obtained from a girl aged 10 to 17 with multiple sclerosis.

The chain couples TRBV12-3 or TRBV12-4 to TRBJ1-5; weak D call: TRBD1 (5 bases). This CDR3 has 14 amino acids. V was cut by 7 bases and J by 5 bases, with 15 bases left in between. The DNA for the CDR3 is TGTGCCAGCACACCCGGGACTCCCGATCAGCCCCAGCATTTT. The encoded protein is CASTPGTPDQPQHF.

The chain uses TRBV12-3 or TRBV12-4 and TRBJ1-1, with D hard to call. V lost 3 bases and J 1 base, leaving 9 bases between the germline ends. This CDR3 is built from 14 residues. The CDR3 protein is CASSFGGRNTEAFF. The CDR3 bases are TGTGCCAGCAGTTTTGGAGGGCGGAACACTGAAGCTTTCTTT.

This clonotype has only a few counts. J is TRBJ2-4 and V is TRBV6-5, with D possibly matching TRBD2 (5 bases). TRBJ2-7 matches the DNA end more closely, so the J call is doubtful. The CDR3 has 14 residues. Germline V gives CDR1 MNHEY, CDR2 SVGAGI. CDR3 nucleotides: TGTGCCAGCAGGTACCATGGACTGTTCTCCGAGCAGTACTTC. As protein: CASRYHGLFSEQYF.

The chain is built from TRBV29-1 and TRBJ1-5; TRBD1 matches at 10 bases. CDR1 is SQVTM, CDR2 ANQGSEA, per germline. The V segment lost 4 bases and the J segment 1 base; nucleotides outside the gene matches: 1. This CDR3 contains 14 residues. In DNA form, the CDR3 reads TGCAGCGTTGGGGACAGGGGAAGCAATCAGCCCCAGCATTTT. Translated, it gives CSVGDRGSNQPQHF.

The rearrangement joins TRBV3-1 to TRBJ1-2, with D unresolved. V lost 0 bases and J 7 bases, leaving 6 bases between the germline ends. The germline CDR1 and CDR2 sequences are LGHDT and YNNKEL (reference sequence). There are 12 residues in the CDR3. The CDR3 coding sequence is TGTGCCAGCAGCCAAGACATTCGTGGCTACACCTTC. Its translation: CASSQDIRGYTF.

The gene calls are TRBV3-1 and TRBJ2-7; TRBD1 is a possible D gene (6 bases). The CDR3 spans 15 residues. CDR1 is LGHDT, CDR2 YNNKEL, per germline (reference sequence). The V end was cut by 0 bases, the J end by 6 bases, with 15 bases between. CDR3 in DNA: TGTGCCAGCAGCCAAGATCTCAACAGGGCGGTCGAGCAGTACTTC. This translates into CASSQDLNRAVEQYF.

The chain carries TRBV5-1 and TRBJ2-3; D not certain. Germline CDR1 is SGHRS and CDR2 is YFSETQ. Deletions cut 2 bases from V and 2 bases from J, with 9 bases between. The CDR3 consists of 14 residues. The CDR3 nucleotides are TGCGCCAGCAGCTTCAACGCGGTCACAGATACGCAGTATTTT. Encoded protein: CASSFNAVTDTQYF.

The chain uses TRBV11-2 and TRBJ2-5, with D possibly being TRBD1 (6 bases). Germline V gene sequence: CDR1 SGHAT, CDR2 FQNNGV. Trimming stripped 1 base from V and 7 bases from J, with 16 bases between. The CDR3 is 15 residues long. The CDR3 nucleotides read TGTGCCAGCAGCTTAGTCCCAGGGGAACTTGGGACCCAGTACTTC. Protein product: CASSLVPGELGTQYF.

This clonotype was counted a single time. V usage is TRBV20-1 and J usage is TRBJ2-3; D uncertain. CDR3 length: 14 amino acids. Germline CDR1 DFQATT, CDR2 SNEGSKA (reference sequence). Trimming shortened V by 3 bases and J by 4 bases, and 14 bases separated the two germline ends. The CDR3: CSARGMRRADTQYF. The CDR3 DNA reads TGCAGTGCTAGGGGTATGCGGAGAGCAGATACGCAGTATTTT.